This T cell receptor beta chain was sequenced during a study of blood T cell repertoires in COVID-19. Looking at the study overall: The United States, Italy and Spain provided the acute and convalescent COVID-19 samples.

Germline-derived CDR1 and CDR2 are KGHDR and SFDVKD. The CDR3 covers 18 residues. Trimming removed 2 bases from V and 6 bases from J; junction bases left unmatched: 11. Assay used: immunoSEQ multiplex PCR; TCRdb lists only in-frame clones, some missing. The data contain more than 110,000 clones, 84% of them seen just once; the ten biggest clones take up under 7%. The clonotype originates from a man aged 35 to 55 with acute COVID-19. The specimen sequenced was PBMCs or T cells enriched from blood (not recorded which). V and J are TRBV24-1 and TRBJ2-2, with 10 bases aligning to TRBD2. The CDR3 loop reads CATSDSPYGSGGSGELFF. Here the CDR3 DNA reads TGTGCCACCAGTGATTCCCCCTATGGTAGCGGGGGGTCCGGGGAGCTGTTTTTT.